This T cell receptor (beta chain) was documented in a study of cytomegalovirus exposure and HLA in healthy donors. Turning to the study itself: Findings of an earlier analysis included around 100 million unique TCR beta sequences from some 190 million T cells.

Notes on the study in general: Some public TCRs appeared in many individuals, while most sequences were rare. The CMV antigen specificity of a few CMV-associated chains was confirmed through in vitro analysis.

Concerning this clone itself: Its antigen is not identified.

The PCR made use of 60 Vbeta and 13 Jbeta primers. Per the study methods: Later work found about 80 million unique TCR beta chains, with some 11 million shared. Sequencing used immunoSEQ multiplex PCR; TCRdb keeps in-frame clones, though not all of them. The DNA was the basis for D and trimming; V, J and clone size are from that table. Of tens of thousands of clones in the sample, 70% to 80% were seen once. The germline gives CDR1 PRHDT, CDR2 FYEKMQ (reference sequence). The CDR3 contains 15 residues. V dropped 1 base and J dropped 2; count of bases not matched to a gene: 0. The chain joins TRBV13 to TRBJ2-5, with 11 bases lining up with TRBD2. Sequenced material: PBMCs. This TCR was recovered from a man under 40 in good health and CMV-seronegative. The CDR3 DNA follows: TGTGCCAGCAGCTTAGTAGCGGGGGGGCAAGAGACCCAGTACTTC. Translating it yields CASSLVAGGQETQYF.